This TCR beta chain was identified during a study of Ad26.COV2.S vaccination and SARS-CoV-2 variants. The V end lost 4 bases, the J end lost 0 bases, and 23 bases lay between the germline ends. The CDR3 is 19 residues long. Study-level findings and limits: Substantial breadth was reported for post-vaccination spike-specific CD8+ and CD4+ T cells.

The treatment: about 20 received Ad26.COV2.S at low or high dose, single or two shots; about 5 received placebo; per-sample allocation not given. Specimens were obtained on day 63 following the first vaccine or placebo injection. Wuhan-strain spike was delivered by a replication-incompetent Ad26 vector. Sequencing used immunoSEQ multiplex PCR; TCRdb keeps in-frame clones, though not all of them. The sample has around 310,000 clones, roughly 90% seen once. In the case of this clone: Antigen: not known.

Sequencing used peripheral blood, obtained in a trial of Ad26.COV2.S vaccine versus placebo. This sequence was found in a person aged 18 to 59 who received the Ad26.COV2.S COVID-19 vaccine or a placebo. The chain joins TRBV5-3 to TRBJ1-5; TRBD1 is a possible D gene (6 bases). TRBV5-3 is labeled an ORF, and its function is uncertain. The CDR3 protein is CARSTPGGPCPYSNQPQHF. In DNA, the CDR3 is TGTGCCAGAAGCACCCCCGGGGGCCCATGCCCTTATAGCAATCAGCCCCAGCATTTT.